This T cell receptor beta chain was retrieved from a study of CD8 T cells in Susac syndrome. RNA was extracted with the RNeasy kit, and a quantity of about 0.45 to 1 ug was reverse transcribed using random hexamers. A single record per CDR3 protein comes from TCRdb applying MiXCR to the immunoSEQ multiplex PCR reads. The table lists about 180,000 distinct CDR3 sequences, approximately 94% of them singletons. Through negative isolation, CD4+ and CD8+ T cells were obtained, while TEMRA cells were enriched using FACS. The CDR3 covers 13 residues. Unmatched junction bases numbered 6, after V lost 3 bases and J lost 5 bases. Germline assignment: CDR1 SQVTM and CDR2 ANQGSEA.

The sequence derives from a human donor with multiple sclerosis. The sequencing input was CD4+ T cells from PBMCs. The chain is built from TRBV29-1 and TRBJ1-1; 7 bases align to TRBD1. The DNA for the CDR3 is TGCAGCGTTGAGACAGGGTTGGGGACTGAAGCTTTCTTT. Protein: CSVETGLGTEAFF.